Presented here are 21 T cell receptor beta chains from one specimen sequenced in a study of T-cell memory formation after mild COVID-19 (dated by TCRdb to 2020 to 2023). Libraries were made using 5' RACE. The sample was run on an Illumina NovaSeq 6000. The public reads were reanalyzed by TCRdb: fastp trimming at Q25, MiXCR alignment, in-frame beta chains only. CDR3 protein duplicates are merged, each entry listing the most common genes and DNA. Recorded for this sample are about 410,000 distinct CDR3 sequences; 20% to 30% of them occurred a single time. The ten largest clones add up to about 12% of the sample. Material for sequencing was PBMCs or a T cell subset sorted from them (not recorded which). These receptors were obtained from an adult woman who had mild COVID-19 (a few samples of this study predate the infection). The sample titles of this study are shuffled in the database, so cell type and time point are left out; the donor was told from shared clones.

This clonotype was seen repeatedly, ten times or more. V is TRBV4-3 and J is TRBJ2-1, with TRBD2 matching 11 bases. V shed 2 bases and J 9 bases; nucleotides not matched to a gene: 9. The CDR3 is 16 residues long. The germline V gene encodes CDR1 LGHNA and CDR2 YSLEER. The CDR3 protein is CASSQKLAGDLTEQFF. In nucleotides, the CDR3 is TGCGCCAGCAGCCAAAAACTAGCGGGAGATCTTACTGAGCAGTTCTTC.

V is TRBV7-8 and J is TRBJ1-1; 10 bases line up with TRBD1. V shed 3 bases and J 4 bases; nucleotides not matched to a gene: 2. This CDR3 is 14 amino acids long. Looked up from germline, CDR1 is SGHVS and CDR2 is FQNEAQ. This chain's CDR3 is CASSFGTGVTEAFF. CDR3 nucleotides: TGTGCCAGCAGCTTCGGGACAGGGGTCACTGAAGCTTTCTTT.

This clonotype was detected a few times. This chain connects TRBV3-1 to TRBJ2-5; 10 positions agree with TRBD1. CDR3 length: 15 residues. Trimming cost V 4 bases and J 5 bases; bases outside gene matches: 7. From germline, CDR1 is LGHDT and CDR2 YNNKEL (reference sequence). CDR3 loop: CASSPRDRGRETQYF. CDR3 DNA sequence: TGTGCCAGCAGCCCACGGGACAGGGGAAGGGAGACCCAGTACTTC.

There are a few counts of this clonotype. The chain is built from TRBV4-1 and TRBJ2-1, with D possibly TRBD2 on 8 matching bases. CDR3 length equals 17 residues. Germline V gene data show CDR1 as MGHRA and CDR2 as YSYEKL. Trimming left V 3 bases short and J 3 bases short, with 18 bases between. The CDR3 reads CASSHPGGDRSYNEQFF. The CDR3 nucleotides are TGCGCCAGCAGCCATCCCGGGGGGGACAGAAGCTACAATGAGCAGTTCTTC.

This clonotype was observed a handful of times. The rearrangement uses TRBV20-1 and TRBJ1-5; D is uncertain. Germline V gene lookup returns CDR1 DFQATT and CDR2 SNEGSKA (reference sequence). CDR3 length: 17 amino acids. V shed 1 base and J shed 3 bases, with 19 bases lying between them. CDR3 amino acids: CSARGRTGLGSNQPQHF. As DNA, the CDR3 is TGCAGTGCTAGAGGCCGGACGGGTCTGGGCTCCAATCAGCCCCAGCATTTT.

This clonotype occurred a few times. V usage is TRBV4-2 and J usage is TRBJ2-4; no firm D call. There are 18 residues in the CDR3. The germline gives CDR1 LGHNA, CDR2 YNFKEQ. V was shortened by 0 bases and J by 7 bases, with 22 bases between the two germline ends. CDR3 residues: CASSQDLTPDWSQNIQYF. CDR3 in DNA: TGTGCCAGCAGCCAAGATCTTACCCCCGACTGGAGTCAGAACATTCAGTACTTC.

This clonotype was observed a handful of times. Germline and junction disagree at one end, which may indicate a read error. CDR3 DNA sequence: TGTGCCAGCAGCCTAGAGAGGACAGGGAAGCTGTTTTTT. Translated, it gives CASSLERTGKLFF. The chain has TRBV11-2 and TRBJ2-2; TRBD1 aligns across 8 bases. Per germline, CDR1 SGHAT and CDR2 FQNNGV. The CDR3 length is 13 residues. Together with reference TRBV11-2 and TRBJ2-2, the CDR3 gives the full variable domain: EAGVAQSPRYKIIEKRQSVAFWCNPISGHATLYWYQQILGQGPKLLIQFQNNGVVDDSQLPKDRFSAERLKGVDSTLKIQPAKLEDSAVYLCASSLERTGKLFFGEGSRLTVL.

This clonotype was found many times. The chain has TRBV5-1 and TRBJ2-3; a possible D gene is TRBD1 (6 bases). This CDR3 has 14 residues. Germline V gene sequence: CDR1 SGHRS, CDR2 YFSETQ. V lost 1 base to trimming and J lost 2 bases, with 8 bases between them. CDR3 sequence (DNA): TGCGCCAGCAGCTTGCAGGGGTTCACAGATACGCAGTATTTT. As protein: CASSLQGFTDTQYF.

The count of this clonotype is one. Since no conserved phenylalanine or tryptophan closes the CDR3, a read error is the likely cause. No DNA is shown, since the ends of the CDR3 on it are uncertain; the CDR3 is the one TCRdb lists. The CDR3 loop reads CDSSQDARPGLAGGPALLL. The V and J genes are TRBV3-1 and TRBJ2-1; the table assigns TRBD2, which was not confirmed against the DNA. The CDR3 length equals 19 residues, ends included. Germline V CDR1 and CDR2: LGHDT, YNNKEL (reference sequence).

In this sample, this clonotype turned up a few times. The V and J genes are TRBV7-9 and TRBJ2-3; possibly TRBD1 for D (5 bases). Between the trimmed V and J ends, which lost 5 bases and 2 bases, there was a span of 11 bases. The CDR3 is made up of 14 amino acids. The germline V gene has CDR1 SEHNR and CDR2 FQNEAQ (reference sequence). CDR3 in amino acids: CASSHRRPTDTQYF. CDR3 in DNA: TGTGCCAGCAGCCACAGGCGCCCCACAGATACGCAGTATTTT. The full variable domain, with the rest looked up from reference TRBV7-9 and TRBJ2-3, is DTGVSQNPRHKITKRGQNVTFRCDPISEHNRLYWYRQTLGQGPEFLTYFQNEAQLEKSRLLSDRFSAERPKGSFSTLEIQRTEQGDSAMYLCASSHRRPTDTQYFGPGTRLTVL.

The J gene is TRBJ1-6, the V gene TRBV5-4, with D maybe TRBD1 (5 bases). Per germline, CDR1 SGHNT and CDR2 YYREEE (reference sequence). The CDR3 consists of 14 residues. V was clipped by 2 bases and J by 8 bases, with 11 bases between them. Here the CDR3 reads CASSLQAGDSPLHF. Written as DNA, the CDR3 is TGTGCCAGCAGCTTACAGGCTGGGGATTCACCCCTCCACTTT. Drawing the rest from reference TRBV5-4 and TRBJ1-6, the complete variable domain is ETGVTQSPTHLIKTRGQQVTLRCSSQSGHNTVSWYQQALGQGPQFIFQYYREEENGRGNFPPRFSGLQFPNYSSELNVNALELDDSALYLCASSLQAGDSPLHFGNGTRLTVT.

This sequence joins TRBV20-1 and TRBJ1-2; 10 bases line up with TRBD1. CDR3 length: 14 residues. Germline V gene lookup returns CDR1 DFQATT and CDR2 SNEGSKA (reference sequence). V dropped 0 bases and J dropped 8; count of bases not matched to a gene: 6. The CDR3 sequence: CSARDGTGVGGYTF. As DNA, the CDR3 is TGCAGTGCTAGAGACGGGACAGGGGTGGGCGGCTACACCTTC.

V and J are TRBV7-9 and TRBJ1-6, with 10 bases matching TRBD1. V shed 3 bases and J 7 bases; nucleotides not matched to a gene: 3. CDR1 and CDR2 from the germline V gene are SEHNR and FQNEAQ (reference sequence). This CDR3 is 15 amino acids long. The CDR3 loop is CASSLGDRGNSPLHF. In nucleotides, the CDR3 is TGTGCCAGCAGCTTGGGGGACAGGGGAAATTCACCCCTCCACTTT.

There are a few counts of this clonotype. The rearrangement uses TRBV24-1 and TRBJ2-3, with D perhaps being TRBD1 or TRBD2 (5 bases each). Germline V gene sequence: CDR1 KGHDR, CDR2 SFDVKD. The V end lost 12 bases, the J end lost 2 bases, and 14 bases lay between the germline ends. There are 13 residues in the CDR3. The CDR3 nucleotides read TGTGCCGCCGGGACGACTATCACAGATACGCAGTATTTT. This gives the protein CAAGTTITDTQYF.

The J gene is TRBJ1-4, the V gene TRBV12-3 or TRBV12-4; 7 bases map to TRBD1. CDR3 size: 15 residues. Losses at the gene ends were 6 bases for V and 8 bases for J; bases not matched to a gene: 12. The CDR3 nucleotides are TGTGCCAGCAGCCCCGGGGACAGACGGGAGGAAAAACTGTTTTTT. Translated: CASSPGDRREEKLFF.

The chain joins TRBV9 to TRBJ2-5; the D is unclear. CDR3 length: 12 amino acids. V gave up 4 bases and J gave up 4 bases, with 8 bases separating them. CDR1 and CDR2 (germline): SGDLS, YYNGEE. The CDR3 region is CASSLDPETQYF. In nucleotides, the CDR3 is TGTGCCAGCAGCCTCGACCCAGAGACCCAGTACTTC.

The rearrangement uses TRBV19 and TRBJ2-5; no firm D call. The CDR3 contains 13 residues. Germline V gene data show CDR1 as LNHDA and CDR2 as SQIVND (reference sequence). V lost 7 bases, J lost 2 bases, and 11 bases lay in between. The CDR3 nucleotides read TGTGCCAGTAAGCCGACCACTCAAGAGACCCAGTACTTC. Its translation is CASKPTTQETQYF.

The chain is built from TRBV4-1 and TRBJ2-7; D is perhaps TRBD2 (5 bases). V shed 0 bases and J shed 2 bases, with 11 bases lying between them. The CDR3 has 15 amino acids. The germline V gene has CDR1 MGHRA and CDR2 YSYEKL. CDR3 sequence (DNA): TGCGCCAGCAGCCAAGATAGGAGCGGAGCCTACGAGCAGTACTTC. This encodes CASSQDRSGAYEQYF.

This clonotype occurred a few times. V is TRBV7-3 and J is TRBJ2-7; TRBD2 matches 10 bases. Germline V gives CDR1 SGHTA, CDR2 FQGTGA. V gave up 2 bases and J gave up 3 bases; unmatched junction bases: 4. This CDR3 has 15 residues. Here the CDR3 reads CASSLEAGGFYEQYF. CDR3 in DNA: TGTGCCAGCAGCTTAGAAGCGGGAGGGTTCTACGAGCAGTACTTC.

The chain links TRBV20-1 to TRBJ1-3; D might be TRBD1 (6 bases). The CDR3 consists of 15 residues. V dropped 7 bases and J dropped 4 bases, with 20 bases sitting between them. Germline lookup yields CDR1 DFQATT and CDR2 SNEGSKA (reference sequence). The CDR3, as DNA: TGCAGTGGCAGGGGAAGGGGTATAGTCGGAAACACCATATATTTT. Amino acid sequence: CSGRGRGIVGNTIYF.

The DNA of the CDR3 is TGTGCCAGCAGTTACGAGGGGGCCACGAACACCGGGGAGCTGTTTTTT. Translating gives CASSYEGATNTGELFF. The chain links TRBV6-5 to TRBJ2-2, with TRBD1 identical over 7 bases. Germline trimming cut 2 bases from V and 0 bases from J; bases unmatched to any gene: 3. Germline lookup yields CDR1 MNHEY and CDR2 SVGAGI. This CDR3 is 16 amino acids long.